What follows is one T cell receptor (beta chain) and its context. The germline CDR1 and CDR2 sequences are SGHRS and YFSETQ. Trimming shortened V by 6 bases and J by 4 bases, and 15 bases separated the two germline ends. The CDR3 contains 14 residues. TCRdb re-analysed the 5' RACE reads in MiXCR, keeping a single row per CDR3 protein. The sample lists tens of thousands of distinct CDR3 sequences, around 16% occurring once. This sample was taken from a study of HIV-infected patients and healthy controls. This clonotype originated in a human donor in good health. The chain uses TRBV5-1 and TRBJ2-3; D is ambiguous. The sequenced material came from CD4+ T cells from blood. The chain's CDR3 is CASKRFVESDTQYF. CDR3 coding DNA: TGCGCCAGCAAAAGGTTTGTGGAGTCAGATACGCAGTATTTT.